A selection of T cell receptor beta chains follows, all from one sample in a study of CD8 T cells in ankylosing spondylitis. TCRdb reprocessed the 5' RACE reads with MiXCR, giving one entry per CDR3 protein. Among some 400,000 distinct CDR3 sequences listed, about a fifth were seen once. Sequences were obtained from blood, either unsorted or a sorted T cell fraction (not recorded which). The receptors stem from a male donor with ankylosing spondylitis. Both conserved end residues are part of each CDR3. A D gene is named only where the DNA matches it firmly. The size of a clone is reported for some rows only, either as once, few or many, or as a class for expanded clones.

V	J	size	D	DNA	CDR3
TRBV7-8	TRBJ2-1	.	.	TGTGCCAGCAGCTTAGGAGTAGGCCCCCAGTTCTTC	CASSLGVGPQFF
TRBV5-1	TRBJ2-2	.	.	TGCGCCAGCAGGCAGGGTAGCACCGGGGAGCTGTTTTTT	CASRQGSTGELFF
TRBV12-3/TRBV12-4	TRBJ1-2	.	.	TGTGCCAGCAGTCGCTCCGACGGCAACTATGGCTACACCTTC	CASSRSDGNYGYTF
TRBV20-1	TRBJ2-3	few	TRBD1	TGCAGTGCTAGCCGGACAGGGCTCTACACAGATACGCAGTATTTT	CSASRTGLYTDTQYF
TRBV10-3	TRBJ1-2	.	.	TGTGCCATCAGTGAGTCGTGGAGCTATGGCTACACCTTC	CAISESWSYGYTF
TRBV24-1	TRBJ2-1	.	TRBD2	TGTGCCACCAGAGGACTAGCGGAAAACAATGAGCAGTTCTTC	CATRGLAENNEQFF
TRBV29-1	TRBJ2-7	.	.	TGCAGCGTATCGGGCCTGGGGACGTACGAGCAGTACTTC	CSVSGLGTYEQYF
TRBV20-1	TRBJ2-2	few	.	TGCAGTGTTAGATTCGGGGCACGGGGCGGGGAGCTGTTTTTT	CSVRFGARGGELFF
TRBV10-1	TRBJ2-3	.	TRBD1	TGCGCCAGCAGTGAGGGGGGGACAGGGCCCGGCAATACGCAGTATTTT	CASSEGGTGPGNTQYF
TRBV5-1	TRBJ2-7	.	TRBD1	TGCGCCAGCAGAGGACAGGGGGTCGAGCAGTACTTC	CASRGQGVEQYF
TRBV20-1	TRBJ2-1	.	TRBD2	TGCAGTGCTAGGCCTATTGACGGGACTAGCCCCAATGAGCAGTTCTTC	CSARPIDGTSPNEQFF
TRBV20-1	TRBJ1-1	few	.	TGCAGTGCAGATAGGGGGAGAACCACTGAAGCTTTCTTT	CSADRGRTTEAFF
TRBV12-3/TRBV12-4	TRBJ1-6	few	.	TGTGCCACCCCCGGGAGGGCACCCCTCCACTTT	CATPGRAPLHF
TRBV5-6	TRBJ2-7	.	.	TGTGCCAGCAGCTTGGCGGGTTGGAGGGGGCCCTACGAGCAGTACTTC	CASSLAGWRGPYEQYF
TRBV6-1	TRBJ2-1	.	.	TGTGCCAGCAGAAGCCTCCCTTGGGCCACCTACAATGAGCAGTTCTTC	CASRSLPWATYNEQFF
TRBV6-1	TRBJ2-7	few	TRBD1	TGTGCCAGCAGCCAAAATCCCCCAGGGGGAATCTACGAGCAGTACTTC	CASSQNPPGGIYEQYF
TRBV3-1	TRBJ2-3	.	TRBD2	TGTGCCAGCAGCGTAACTAGCGGCACAGATACGCAGTATTTT	CASSVTSGTDTQYF
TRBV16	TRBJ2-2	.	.	TGTGCCAGCAGCCAGATTGGGTCACCGAACACCGGGGAGCTGTTTTTT	CASSQIGSPNTGELFF
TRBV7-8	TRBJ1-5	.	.	TGTGCCAGCTGCCCCGGGAGGCATCAGCCCCAGCATTTT	CASCPGRHQPQHF
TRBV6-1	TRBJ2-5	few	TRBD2	TGTGCCAGCAGACCTAGCGGGCAAGAGACCCAGTACTTC	CASRPSGQETQYF
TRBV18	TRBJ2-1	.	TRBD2	TGTGCCAGCTCACCACTAGCGGGAGAAAGCAATGAGCAGTTCTTC	CASSPLAGESNEQFF
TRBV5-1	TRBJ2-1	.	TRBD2	TGCGCCAGCATACCCGGGACTAGCGGAGCCTACAATGAGCAGTTCTTC	CASIPGTSGAYNEQFF
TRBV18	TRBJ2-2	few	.	TGTGCCAGCTCACCACCAGGGGAGGCGGACACCGGGGAGCTGTTTTTT	CASSPPGEADTGELFF
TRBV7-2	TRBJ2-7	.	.	TGTGCCAGCAGCTTAGGAACTAGTCCCTACGAGCAGTACTTC	CASSLGTSPYEQYF
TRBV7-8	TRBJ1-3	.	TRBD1	TGTGCCAGCAGCCGGACAGGTGGCATGGGAAACACCATATATTTT	CASSRTGGMGNTIYF
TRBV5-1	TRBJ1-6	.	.	TGCGCCAGCAGCTTGGCCGGGCCGCAGGACCCAACACCCCTCCACTTT	CASSLAGPQDPTPLHF